This T cell receptor (beta chain) derives from a study of cytomegalovirus exposure and HLA in healthy donors. Background on the study: Samples from HLA-typed donors yielded about 85 million unique TCRs in an early data release. Genetic ancestry analysis placed about 84% of the 300 to 400 donors that were genotyped in the Caucasian-associated cluster. Study observations and caveats: Analysis was carried out at a later point, and it linked a missense DCLRE1C variant to TCR beta V- and J-gene trimming. In a later analysis, a genetic analysis reported fewer productive-TCR N-insertions in an Asian-associated ancestry cluster than the cohort average.

For this clone: Its antigen is as yet unknown.

CDR1 is LNHDA and CDR2 is SQIVND in the germline V gene (reference sequence). CDR3 size: 15 residues. V was pared by 1 base and J by 1 base, with 0 bases of the junction left unmatched. The primer mix had 60 Vbeta and 13 Jbeta primers. Clones were sequenced by immunoSEQ multiplex PCR, and TCRdb holds only the in-frame ones, with some missing. The sample gives about 120,000 clones, around 80% of which show up once; 7.5% to 9.5% is in the top ten. The source material was PBMCs. V usage is TRBV19 and J usage is TRBJ2-2, with TRBD1 identical over 7 bases. The sequence was obtained from a female donor in good health and CMV-seropositive. In DNA form, the CDR3 reads TGTGCCAGTAGTATAGGACAGGGGAACACCGGGGAGCTGTTTTTT. This encodes CASSIGQGNTGELFF.